The T cell receptor beta chain under discussion was sequenced for a study of cytomegalovirus exposure and HLA in healthy donors. Study-wide results and limits: Association of around 17,000 TCR beta sequences with HLA alleles was found at 0.05 false discovery rate in a later analysis. In a later analysis, CMV-associated beta chains were mostly HLA-associated, it appeared. A link between a missense DCLRE1C variant and TCR beta V- and J-gene trimming emerged from a later analysis.

The PCR made use of 60 Vbeta and 13 Jbeta primers. Data came from immunoSEQ multiplex PCR; TCRdb stores just in-frame clones and leaves some out. The sample holds around 120,000 clones, approximately 81% seen once. These donors, healthy bone marrow donors, were studied. This clone was seen just once. The antigen is undetermined. Sequencing input: PBMCs. This sequence originates from a man younger than 35 in good health and CMV-seronegative.

CDR3 amino acids: CASSLVGSWCEQYF. CDR3 coding DNA: TGTGCCAGCAGCTTAGTAGGTAGCTGGTGCGAGCAGTACTTC. This chain joins TRBV11-1 and TRBJ2-7; no clear D. Trimming stripped 1 base from V and 6 bases from J, with 13 bases between. CDR1 is SGHAT, CDR2 FQDESV, per germline (reference sequence). The CDR3 length is 14 residues.